The next 23 T cell receptor beta chains were all read from a single sample in a study of read filtering for tumor transcriptome and immune sequencing. From 300 to 450 ng of RNA, a library with molecular barcoded alpha/delta and beta/gamma adaptors was made. TCRdb re-called the reads with MiXCR, one entry per CDR3 protein. The table has some 41,000 distinct CDR3 sequences, 13% seen once. What was sequenced was a population of CD138-negative cells sorted from bone marrow. Receptors originate from a donor older than 35 with multiple myeloma.

The chain's CDR3 is CASSLEVGGTGANVLTF. CDR3 bases: TGTGCCAGCAGCTTAGAAGTCGGGGGAACCGGGGCCAACGTCCTGACTTTC. The gene calls are TRBV7-9 and TRBJ2-6; tentatively, D is TRBD2 (6 bases). This CDR3 spans 17 amino acids. Trimming removed 1 base from V and 4 bases from J, with 14 bases in between. Germline V gene lookup returns CDR1 SEHNR and CDR2 FQNEAQ (reference sequence).

The table lists this clonotype with many counts. The rearrangement links TRBV7-2 to TRBJ2-1; 14 bases are shared with TRBD2. After removal of 4 bases from V and 9 bases from J, the junction contained 2 bases not matched to a gene. Germline CDR1 reads SGHTA; CDR2 reads FQGNSA. CDR3 size: 14 residues. The CDR3 loop is CASSWGLAGAEQFF. CDR3 DNA: TGTGCCAGCAGCTGGGGACTAGCGGGAGCTGAGCAGTTCTTC.

This clonotype was observed many times. The J gene is TRBJ2-5, the V gene TRBV12-3 or TRBV12-4; D assignment may be TRBD1 or TRBD2 (5 bases each). Trimming removed 3 bases from V and 8 bases from J, with 13 bases in between. The CDR3 is 13 residues long. For the CDR3, the DNA is TGTGCCAGCAGTTTCCCCTCCGGGACCACCCAGTACTTC. It encodes CASSFPSGTTQYF.

This clonotype has a count of ten or more. This rearrangement joins TRBV19 to TRBJ2-1; D ambiguous. The V end was cut by 5 bases, the J end by 8 bases, with 7 bases between. The length of the CDR3 is 11 residues. Germline values: CDR1 LNHDA, CDR2 SQIVND (reference sequence). The DNA for the CDR3 is TGTGCCAGTAGTCCTAACGATGAGCAGTTCTTC. The encoded protein is CASSPNDEQFF.

This clonotype was picked up many times. This chain connects TRBV7-2 to TRBJ2-1; TRBD2 aligns across 13 bases. Germline CDR1 reads SGHTA; CDR2 reads FQGNSA. The J segment lost 8 bases and the V segment lost 5 bases, leaving 3 bases of the junction unmatched. The CDR3 covers 14 residues. CDR3 DNA: TGTGCCAGCAGCCGGACTAGCGGGAGAGATGAGCAGTTCTTC. Translating gives CASSRTSGRDEQFF.

CDR3 sequence (DNA): TGTGCCAGCATCCCGGGGGGGTGGGCCACAGATACGCAGTATTTT. Translated: CASIPGGWATDTQYF. This chain joins TRBV28 and TRBJ2-3; 8 bases map to TRBD2. The V gene end was trimmed by 7 bases and the J gene end by 2 bases; junction bases not matched to a gene: 8. Looked up from germline, CDR1 is MDHEN and CDR2 is SYDVKM. This CDR3 has 15 amino acids.

In the case of this clonotype: Given a far larger clone just one base away, this is likely a sequencing read error. J is TRBJ2-1 and V is TRBV11-3, with D perhaps matching TRBD2 (6 bases). Trimming removed 3 bases at V and 9 bases at J, with 18 bases between. This CDR3 contains 15 residues. Germline CDR1 and CDR2: SGHNT and YENEEA. The CDR3 nucleotides are TGTGCCAGCAGCTTCGAACCCGTGGGGGGTTCTGAGCAGTTCTTC. It codes for CASSFEPVGGSEQFF.

This clonotype occurred many times. The V and J genes are TRBV5-1 and TRBJ2-7; D unresolved. This CDR3 is built from 12 residues. Germline CDR1 SGHRS, CDR2 YFSETQ. The germline V and J ends were trimmed by 4 bases and 2 bases, with 7 bases remaining between them. CDR3 in DNA: TGCGCCAGCAGCCTCTCCCCCTACGAGCAGTACTTC. As protein: CASSLSPYEQYF.

This clonotype was seen ten or more times. V usage is TRBV2 and J usage is TRBJ1-2; TRBD1 matches 9 bases. After removal of 5 bases from V and 4 bases from J, the junction contained 8 bases not matched to a gene. Germline V gene lookup returns CDR1 SNHLY and CDR2 FYNNEI. The CDR3 has 15 amino acids. CDR3 DNA: TGTGCCAGCAGTCCCGGGACAGGGCATATCTATGGCTACACCTTC. Translation: CASSPGTGHIYGYTF. The full variable domain, with the rest looked up from reference TRBV2 and TRBJ1-2, is EPEVTQTPSHQVTQMGQEVILRCVPISNHLYFYWYRQILGQKVEFLVSFYNNEISEKSEIFDDQFSVERPDGSNFTLKIRSTKLEDSAMYFCASSPGTGHIYGYTFGSGTRLTVV.

Points on this clonotype: As the CDR3 is not closed by the conserved phenylalanine or tryptophan, this likely results from a read error. This chain joins TRBV6-2 or TRBV6-3 and TRBJ1-1; D may be TRBD1 (5 bases). Germline V lookup: CDR1 MNHEY, CDR2 SVGEGT. This CDR3 spans 15 amino acids. DNA of the CDR3: TGTGCCAGCAGTTACTCTAAGGGGCGATGGACTGAGGCTTTCTCT. Its translation: CASSYSKGRWTEAFS.

This clonotype was recorded at least ten times. The CDR3 sequence: CSALSGTGVNEQFF. The CDR3 bases are TGCAGTGCCCTCTCCGGGACAGGGGTAAATGAGCAGTTCTTC. The gene calls are TRBV20-1 and TRBJ2-1, with 10 nucleotides matching TRBD1. CDR1 and CDR2 from the germline V gene are DFQATT and SNEGSKA (reference sequence). V gave up 6 bases and J gave up 7 bases; unmatched junction bases: 9. The CDR3 contains 14 residues.

This clonotype was recorded at least ten times. CDR3: CASSQGQGQSVGETQYF. The CDR3 DNA follows: TGCGCCAGCAGTCAGGGGCAGGGTCAATCGGTGGGAGAGACCCAGTACTTC. The chain combines TRBV5-1 with TRBJ2-5; TRBD1 is a possible D gene (6 bases). The CDR3 totals 17 residues. V was shortened by 5 bases and J by 4 bases, with 24 bases between the two germline ends. Germline CDR1 is SGHRS and CDR2 is YFSETQ. Based on the CDR3 plus reference TRBV5-1 and TRBJ2-5, the full variable domain is KAGVTQTPRYLIKTRGQQVTLSCSPISGHRSVSWYQQTPGQGLQFLFEYFSETQRNKGNFPGRFSGRQFSNSRSEMNVSTLELGDSALYLCASSQGQGQSVGETQYFGPGTRLLVL.

In its sample, this clonotype was seen many times. The chain links TRBV19 to TRBJ2-1; 9 bases line up with TRBD2. CDR3 size: 15 residues. CDR1 is LNHDA, CDR2 SQIVND, per germline (reference sequence). V shed 4 bases, J shed 8 bases, and the junction held 9 bases outside the gene matches. CDR3 protein: CASSTLSGSSYEQFF. In DNA form, the CDR3 reads TGTGCCAGTAGTACCCTTAGCGGGAGTAGCTATGAGCAGTTCTTC.

This clonotype has more than one count but fewer than ten. This chain uses TRBV7-2 with TRBJ2-1, with 7 bases fitting TRBD2. After removal of 1 base from V and 3 bases from J, the junction contained 15 bases not matched to a gene. This CDR3 has 19 residues. The germline CDR1 and CDR2 sequences are SGHTA and FQGNSA. Here the CDR3 reads CASSLGSPGRAGFYNEQFF. In nucleotides, the CDR3 is TGTGCCAGCAGCTTAGGAAGTCCGGGGAGGGCAGGGTTCTACAATGAGCAGTTCTTC.

Only a few counts were recorded for this clonotype. This chain links TRBV6-2 or TRBV6-3 with TRBJ2-2; tentatively, D is TRBD1 (6 bases). CDR3 length equals 17 residues. The V end was cut by 5 bases, the J end by 2 bases, with 18 bases between. Germline assignment: CDR1 MNHEY and CDR2 SVGEGT. Written as DNA, the CDR3 is TGTGCCAGCAGTAGATTATCCAGGGGTTCAAACACCGGGGAGCTGTTTTTT. Amino acids: CASSRLSRGSNTGELFF.

Ten or more counts support this clonotype. The rearrangement joins TRBV7-9 to TRBJ2-3; the D is unclear. V dropped 5 bases and J dropped 2 bases, with 14 bases sitting between them. The CDR3 runs to 15 residues. Per germline, CDR1 SEHNR and CDR2 FQNEAQ (reference sequence). In DNA form, the CDR3 reads TGTGCCAGCAGCCCCGGTCAGGTTTTCACAGATACGCAGTATTTT. Protein: CASSPGQVFTDTQYF.

The chain is built from TRBV7-2 and TRBJ2-1; 8 bases align to TRBD2. CDR1 SGHTA and CDR2 FQGNSA come from the germline V gene. The CDR3 has 15 amino acids. V lost 5 bases to trimming and J lost 8 bases; unmatched junction nucleotides: 11. CDR3 protein: CASSAGGGRVDEQFF. For the CDR3, the DNA is TGTGCCAGCAGCGCCGGGGGGGGGAGGGTCGATGAGCAGTTCTTC.

As concerns this clonotype: A far larger clone is a single base away, which makes a read error likely. Since the CDR3 does not end with the conserved phenylalanine or tryptophan, this likely comes from a read error. The V gene is TRBV6-2 or TRBV6-3, the J gene TRBJ2-1, with 11 bases matching TRBD1. The CDR3 runs to 15 residues. V was clipped by 6 bases and J by 8 bases; unmatched bases: 9. Germline V gene sequence: CDR1 MNHEY, CDR2 SVGEGT. CDR3 protein: CASSLGTGGSYEQFL. CDR3 bases: TGTGCCAGCAGCTTAGGGACAGGGGGTTCCTATGAGCAGTTCCTC.

On this clonotype itself: Possible read error: a much larger clone is one base away. This is likely a read error, given that the CDR3 carries no conserved phenylalanine or tryptophan at its end. J is TRBJ2-1 and V is TRBV7-9; 11 bases agree with TRBD2. Germline lookup yields CDR1 SEHNR and CDR2 FQNEAQ (reference sequence). The CDR3 covers 14 residues. Losses at the gene ends were 3 bases for V and 8 bases for J; bases not matched to a gene: 3. The CDR3 region has the DNA TGTGCCAGCAGCTTTAGCGGGAGGGGAGATGAGCAGTTCCTC. This gives the protein CASSFSGRGDEQFL.

Notes on this clonotype: It may be a read error: a sequence one base away is much more abundant. V and J are TRBV29-1 and TRBJ1-3; tentative D call: TRBD1 (5 bases). Trimming shortened V by 7 bases and J by 6 bases, and 10 bases separated the two germline ends. Per the germline V gene, CDR1 is SQVTM and CDR2 is ANQGSEA. The CDR3 is 11 residues long. DNA of the CDR3: TGCAGCGCGACAGCCATAAACACCATATATTTT. Translated, it gives CSATAINTIYF.

This clonotype was detected once. Since a much larger clone is just one base distant, this may be a read error. The chain joins TRBV28 to TRBJ2-7; D may be TRBD1 (5 bases). The CDR3 is 14 residues long. Looked up from germline, CDR1 is MDHEN and CDR2 is SYDVKM. CDR3 nucleotides: TGTGCCAGCAGCCCCACAATGGGGCTCTACGAGCAGCACTTC. It yields the protein CASSPTMGLYEQHF.

This clonotype was picked up many times. This chain joins TRBV11-2 and TRBJ1-5; a weak D match, TRBD1 (5 bases). There are 15 residues in the CDR3. Germline values: CDR1 SGHAT, CDR2 FQNNGV. V was clipped by 0 bases and J by 6 bases, with 12 bases between them. The CDR3 DNA sequence: TGTGCCAGCAGCTTAGACAACGGAGGGGTTCAGCCCCAGCATTTT. The encoded protein is CASSLDNGGVQPQHF.

Only a few counts were recorded for this clonotype. The chain joins TRBV6-6 to TRBJ2-3, with D maybe TRBD1 (5 bases). Trimming left V 2 bases short and J 3 bases short, with 15 bases between. CDR1 is MNHNY, CDR2 SVGAGI, per germline (reference sequence). The CDR3 totals 16 residues. The CDR3 protein is CASSYGQGLRTDTQYF. The CDR3 DNA reads TGTGCCAGCAGTTACGGTCAGGGTCTAAGAACAGATACGCAGTATTTT.